The 8 T cell receptor beta chains presented below share a single source sample, sequenced in a study of T cells in localized non-small cell lung cancer (dated by TCRdb to about 2020). To prepare the library, the immunoSEQ multiplex PCR assay was applied. TCRdb re-hosts the immuneACCESS table, in-frame sequences only. Its copies lack some clones; in the studies checked, an unresolved V gene accounts for under half of them, and the cause for the rest is not known. The sample table holds 30,000 to 45,000 clones, of which roughly 88% were seen once. The ten largest clones represent less than 3% of the sample. This specimen was peripheral blood, taken before any cancer treatment. These receptors originate from a woman between 35 and 70 years old with stage I lung adenocarcinoma.

This chain joins TRBV5-5 and TRBJ1-5; 10 bases are a match to TRBD1. The CDR3 extends over 16 amino acids. V lost 4 bases and J lost 3; bases outside the gene matches: 7. Germline-derived CDR1 and CDR2 are SGHKS and YYEKEE (reference sequence). CDR3 protein: CASSTGTGVDNQPQHF. CDR3 nucleotide sequence: TGTGCCAGCAGCACAGGGACAGGGGTAGACAATCAGCCCCAGCATTTT.

The genes are TRBV7-9 and TRBJ1-2; 7 bases agree with TRBD1. Germline V gives CDR1 SEHNR, CDR2 FQNEAQ (reference sequence). After removal of 5 bases from V and 5 bases from J, the junction contained 8 bases not matched to a gene. The CDR3 length is 14 residues. CDR3 sequence: CASSRITGVYGYTF. CDR3 DNA: TGTGCCAGCAGCCGTATAACAGGGGTTTATGGCTACACCTTC.

In this sample, this clone turned up a few times. This chain links TRBV15 with TRBJ2-3; TRBD2 agrees at 7 bases. With 4 bases clipped from V and 6 bases from J, the junction kept 7 bases outside the gene matches. Germline V gene sequence: CDR1 LNHNV, CDR2 YYDKDF (reference sequence). The CDR3 is 14 residues long. This CDR3 reads CATSTRGEWDTQYF. CDR3 bases: TGTGCCACCAGCACCCGGGGGGAATGGGATACGCAGTATTTT.

The CDR3 loop reads CASSLMGSPYEQYF. In nucleotides, the CDR3 is TGCGCCAGCAGCTTAATGGGGTCGCCCTACGAGCAGTACTTC. The chain uses TRBV5-1 and TRBJ2-7; no firm D call. V was shortened by 2 bases and J by 2 bases, with 11 bases between the two germline ends. CDR1 and CDR2 (germline): SGHRS, YFSETQ. This CDR3 has 14 amino acids.

The rearrangement links TRBV28 to TRBJ2-1; D not certain. In germline, CDR1 is MDHEN, CDR2 SYDVKM. This CDR3 spans 13 amino acids. Trimming pared 5 bases from V and 8 bases from J, leaving 13 bases between. The CDR3 bases are TGTGCCAGCAGTCCCGATTTGGCTGATGAGCAGTTCTTC. Translated: CASSPDLADEQFF.

As for this clone: One end of the junction is discordant with germline, which a read error may explain. The chain recombines TRBV30 with TRBJ2-3; no firm D call. Germline values: CDR1 GTSNPN, CDR2 SVGIG (reference sequence). The CDR3 is 13 residues long. CDR3 DNA sequence: TGTGCCTGGAGTGTAAGCCTAGGCGAGCTCAGAGCCTTT. It translates to CAWSVSLGELRAF.

In its sample, this clone was seen a few times. The rearrangement links TRBV27 to TRBJ1-1; no firm D call. Trimming stripped 6 bases from V and 1 base from J, with 18 bases between. Germline CDR1 reads MNHEY; CDR2 reads SMNVEV (reference sequence). The CDR3 loop spans 16 amino acids. CDR3 residues: CASRYNSISWNTEAFF. The CDR3 nucleotides read TGTGCCAGCAGGTATAACAGTATTTCTTGGAACACTGAAGCTTTCTTT.

This sequence joins TRBV7-9 and TRBJ2-1; D gene ambiguous. V was shortened by 5 bases and J by 4 bases, with 12 bases between the two germline ends. In germline, CDR1 is SEHNR, CDR2 FQNEAQ (reference sequence). This CDR3 spans 14 amino acids. The CDR3 loop is CASSLLGQYNEQFF. CDR3 DNA: TGTGCCAGCAGCCTACTCGGGCAGTACAATGAGCAGTTCTTC.